One sample yielded the 32 T cell receptor beta chains listed below, sequenced in a study of CD8 T cells in Susac syndrome. Random-hexamer reverse transcription was applied to 0.5 to 1 ug RNA. Each CDR3 protein is one row after TCRdb ran MiXCR on the immunoSEQ multiplex PCR reads. The repertoire holds about 180,000 distinct CDR3 sequences, with around 94% as singletons. Sequenced: CD4+ T cells from PBMCs. The receptors originated from a human donor with Susac syndrome.

The chain links TRBV30 to TRBJ2-1; 9 nucleotides agree with TRBD2. Germline lookup yields CDR1 GTSNPN and CDR2 SVGIG (reference sequence). The CDR3 spans 17 residues. The V gene end was trimmed by 4 bases and the J gene end by 0 bases; junction bases not matched to a gene: 10. CDR3 amino acids: CAWKPPRRGGSYNEQFF. The CDR3 bases are TGTGCCTGGAAGCCACCTAGGCGGGGGGGCTCCTACAATGAGCAGTTCTTC.

The rearrangement uses TRBV30 and TRBJ1-2; no clear D gene. Deletions cut 6 bases from V and 3 bases from J, with 11 bases between. The length of the CDR3 is 12 residues. In germline, CDR1 is GTSNPN, CDR2 SVGIG (reference sequence). CDR3 residues: CACTSSHYGYTF. The CDR3 coding sequence is TGTGCCTGCACTTCGTCCCACTATGGCTACACCTTC.

This clonotype was counted once. The chain couples TRBV20-1 to TRBJ2-3; weak D call: TRBD1 (5 bases). The V gene's germline CDR1 is DFQATT and CDR2 SNEGSKA (reference sequence). This CDR3 is 14 amino acids long. Trimming took off 1 base at V and 2 bases at J, with 10 bases between the two ends. This CDR3 is CSARGTHTTDTQYF. CDR3 coding DNA: TGCAGTGCTAGAGGGACACACACCACAGATACGCAGTATTTT.

V is TRBV15 and J is TRBJ2-1; TRBD1 aligns across 7 bases. The CDR3 is 14 amino acids. Germline V CDR1 and CDR2: LNHNV, YYDKDF (reference sequence). Trimming took 5 bases from V and 6 from J; bases not matched to a gene: 7. The CDR3 loop reads CATSRDRSSNEQFF. As DNA, the CDR3 is TGTGCCACCAGCCGGGACAGAAGTAGCAATGAGCAGTTCTTC.

This clonotype is a singleton in its sample. The chain couples TRBV15 to TRBJ1-2; no definite D call. Germline V lookup: CDR1 LNHNV, CDR2 YYDKDF (reference sequence). The ends were cut back, 3 bases at V and 4 bases at J, with 9 bases in the middle. The CDR3 runs 13 residues. The CDR3 region is CATSSWGSYGYTF. CDR3 coding DNA: TGTGCCACCAGCAGCTGGGGTAGCTATGGCTACACCTTC.

The rearrangement joins TRBV7-9 to TRBJ1-2; 9 bases line up with TRBD1. V was pared by 7 bases and J by 5 bases, with 8 bases of the junction left unmatched. This CDR3 has 14 residues. Germline CDR1 SEHNR, CDR2 FQNEAQ (reference sequence). The CDR3 protein is CASNKRGTGYGYTF. In DNA, the CDR3 is TGTGCCAGCAACAAGCGGGGGACAGGGTATGGCTACACCTTC.

The CDR3 DNA reads as TGTGCCAGCAGCCCCCTAGGCGAGTCCTCCTACGAGCAGTACTTC. This encodes CASSPLGESSYEQYF. The chain recombines TRBV14 with TRBJ2-7; D not resolved. The V gene's germline CDR1 is SGHDN and CDR2 FVKESK. With 4 bases removed from V and 0 bases from J, the gap between germline ends came to 13 bases. This CDR3 is 15 amino acids long.

The J gene is TRBJ2-2, the V gene TRBV5-4; D may match TRBD1 or TRBD2 (7 bases each). CDR1 SGHNT and CDR2 YYREEE come from the germline V gene (reference sequence). The CDR3 sequence is 17 residues long. V was trimmed by 5 bases and J by 1 base, leaving 18 bases between them. CDR3 region: CASRARGGTENTGELFF. CDR3 DNA sequence: TGTGCCAGCAGAGCTAGGGGGGGGACAGAGAACACCGGGGAGCTGTTTTTT.

The chain uses TRBV28 and TRBJ1-2; D is uncertain. V was clipped by 0 bases and J by 7 bases, with 3 bases between them. Germline-derived CDR1 and CDR2 are MDHEN and SYDVKM. The CDR3 totals 11 residues. The CDR3 DNA is TGTGCCAGCAGTTTATGGGGTGGCTACACCTTC. Translation: CASSLWGGYTF.

V usage is TRBV7-9 and J usage is TRBJ2-5, with unresolved D. The germline V and J ends were trimmed by 2 bases and 1 base, with 5 bases remaining between them. This CDR3 is built from 13 residues. Per the germline V gene, CDR1 is SEHNR and CDR2 is FQNEAQ (reference sequence). CDR3 DNA sequence: TGTGCCAGCAGCTTACCCAGCCAAGAGACCCAGTACTTC. This translates into CASSLPSQETQYF.

This clonotype was counted a single time. The chain recombines TRBV27 with TRBJ1-6; D gene unclear. V was cut by 7 bases and J by 8 bases, with 6 bases left in between. Germline lookup yields CDR1 MNHEY and CDR2 SMNVEV (reference sequence). CDR3 size: 11 residues. The CDR3 sequence: CASTPDSPLHF. The CDR3 DNA follows: TGTGCCAGCACACCTGATTCACCCCTCCACTTT.

The rearrangement uses TRBV7-9 and TRBJ2-5; 7 positions agree with TRBD1. Trimming took 4 bases from V and 0 from J; bases not matched to a gene: 2. The CDR3 extends over 14 amino acids. Germline V CDR1 and CDR2: SEHNR, FQNEAQ (reference sequence). CDR3: CASSSQGDQETQYF. CDR3 coding DNA: TGTGCCAGCAGCTCTCAGGGGGACCAAGAGACCCAGTACTTC.

The chain joins TRBV5-1 to TRBJ2-3; 9 bases line up with TRBD1. Germline lookup yields CDR1 SGHRS and CDR2 YFSETQ. V lost 8 bases and J lost 5; bases outside the gene matches: 9. The CDR3 consists of 14 residues. As DNA, the CDR3 is TGCGCCAGTGTGGGACAGGGAGGAGGAGATACGCAGTATTTT. This encodes CASVGQGGGDTQYF.

The gene calls are TRBV18 and TRBJ1-5; the D is unclear. The V gene's germline CDR1 is KGHSH and CDR2 LQKENI. Deletions cut 6 bases from V and 3 bases from J, with 6 bases between. CDR3 size: 12 residues. Written as DNA, the CDR3 is TGTGCCAGCTCTAGGGCCAATCAGCCCCAGCATTTT. Amino acid sequence: CASSRANQPQHF.

This chain uses TRBV7-2 with TRBJ2-2; TRBD2 matches at 8 bases. CDR1 and CDR2 from the germline V gene are SGHTA and FQGNSA. V shed 5 bases and J 7 bases; nucleotides not matched to a gene: 3. This CDR3 is 13 amino acids long. CDR3 coding DNA: TGTGCCAGCAGCCGGGGGGGCCACGGGGAGCTGTTTTTT. Translating gives CASSRGGHGELFF.

The chain carries TRBV6-1 and TRBJ2-7; 8 positions match TRBD2. The CDR3 consists of 16 residues. The germline V gene has CDR1 MNHNS and CDR2 SASEGT. V lost 6 bases to trimming and J lost 2 bases; unmatched junction nucleotides: 12. The CDR3 DNA sequence: TGTGCCAGCAGCCCCGGGGGGGGAAGCAGTCCCTACGAGCAGTACTTC. It translates to CASSPGGGSSPYEQYF.

The chain carries TRBV9 and TRBJ2-7; possibly TRBD1 for D (6 bases). Germline V gene data show CDR1 as SGDLS and CDR2 as YYNGEE. V shed 4 bases and J shed 1 base, with 12 bases lying between them. The CDR3 has 14 amino acids. The CDR3 sequence: CASSRLGASYEQYF. The CDR3 DNA sequence: TGTGCCAGCAGCCGGTTGGGGGCTTCCTACGAGCAGTACTTC.

This rearrangement joins TRBV15 to TRBJ2-7; 7 bases fit TRBD1. Per the germline V gene, CDR1 is LNHNV and CDR2 is YYDKDF (reference sequence). The CDR3 runs to 15 residues. Trimming at V came to 1 base and at J to 5 bases, leaving 8 bases not matched to a gene. CDR3 bases: TGTGCCACCAGCAGAGGGGCAGGGGGTTCCGACGAGCAGTACTTC. Translation gives CATSRGAGGSDEQYF.

The chain joins TRBV7-9 to TRBJ1-6; D is perhaps TRBD1 (5 bases). The CDR3 spans 13 residues. Trimming stripped 3 bases from V and 8 bases from J, with 8 bases between. Looked up from germline, CDR1 is SEHNR and CDR2 is FQNEAQ (reference sequence). In DNA, the CDR3 is TGTGCCAGCAGCTTCCAGGGCGATTCACCCCTCCACTTT. It encodes CASSFQGDSPLHF.

The V and J genes are TRBV20-1 and TRBJ1-6, with 7 positions matching TRBD1. The CDR3 spans 15 residues. The V gene end was trimmed by 2 bases and the J gene end by 5 bases; junction bases not matched to a gene: 6. Germline V CDR1 and CDR2: DFQATT, SNEGSKA (reference sequence). The chain's CDR3 is CSARSQGNNNSPLHF. In DNA, the CDR3 is TGCAGTGCTAGATCACAGGGGAATAATAATTCACCCCTCCACTTT.

The genes are TRBV29-1 and TRBJ1-1; D gene uncertain. The CDR3 is made up of 13 amino acids. V gave up 6 bases and J gave up 0 bases, with 11 bases separating them. Germline CDR1 is SQVTM and CDR2 is ANQGSEA. In DNA, the CDR3 is TGCAGCGTAGGACCGAGGATGAACACTGAAGCTTTCTTT. Its translation: CSVGPRMNTEAFF.

The CDR3 loop is CASSFRDTTYGYTF. CDR3 bases: TGTGCCAGCAGTTTCCGGGACACCACCTATGGCTACACCTTC. The chain joins TRBV6-5 to TRBJ1-2; D perhaps matches TRBD1 (6 bases). CDR3 length: 14 amino acids. The V gene's germline CDR1 is MNHEY and CDR2 SVGAGI. The V and J ends lost 4 bases and 4 bases respectively, with 13 bases between them.

The gene calls are TRBV18 and TRBJ2-7, with 10 bases aligning to TRBD2. Germline V gene lookup returns CDR1 KGHSH and CDR2 LQKENI. The CDR3 is made up of 15 amino acids. After removal of 5 bases from V and 2 bases from J, the junction contained 6 bases not matched to a gene. For the CDR3, the DNA is TGTGCCAGCTCATTTAGCGGGGGGTCAACCTACGAGCAGTACTTC. This translates into CASSFSGGSTYEQYF. The full variable domain, in which reference TRBV18 and TRBJ2-7 provide the parts outside the CDR3, is NAGVMQNPRHLVRRRGQEARLRCSPMKGHSHVYWYRQLPEEGLKFMVYLQKENIIDESGMPKERFSAEFPKEGPSILRIQQVVRGDSAAYFCASSFSGGSTYEQYFGPGTRLTVT.

The chain uses TRBV7-6 and TRBJ2-7, with D perhaps matching TRBD1 or TRBD2 (5 bases each). V was cut by 7 bases and J by 2 bases, with 15 bases left in between. CDR1 is SGHVS and CDR2 is FNYEAQ in the germline V gene. CDR3 size: 14 residues. As DNA, the CDR3 is TGTGCCAGCACCCCCGGGACGCCCCCCTACGAGCAGTACTTC. Its protein product is CASTPGTPPYEQYF.

The gene calls are TRBV6-1 and TRBJ1-4; the D gene is possibly TRBD1 (6 bases). V lost 8 bases and J lost 1, with 17 bases in between. Germline V gives CDR1 MNHNS, CDR2 SASEGT. The CDR3 has 16 residues. As DNA, the CDR3 is TGTGCCAGCCGAAGTGCAGGGGCGGGAACTAATGAAAAACTGTTTTTT. This codes for CASRSAGAGTNEKLFF.

This chain uses TRBV29-1 with TRBJ1-2; 9 bases map to TRBD1. The CDR3 length is 14 residues. Germline V gene sequence: CDR1 SQVTM, CDR2 ANQGSEA. The trim removed 6 bases at V and 8 bases at J, leaving 13 bases unmatched. Written as DNA, the CDR3 is TGCAGCGTCAAGCTGGGACAGGGCCTAGGAGGCTACACCTTC. Residues: CSVKLGQGLGGYTF. Using reference TRBV29-1 and TRBJ1-2 for the parts outside the CDR3, the full variable domain is SAVISQKPSRDICQRGTSLTIQCQVDSQVTMMFWYRQQPGQSLTLIATANQGSEATYESGFVIDKFPISRPNLTFSTLTVSNMSPEDSSIYLCSVKLGQGLGGYTFGSGTRLTVV.

The V and J genes are TRBV27 and TRBJ2-7; 9 nucleotides line up with TRBD1. Germline V gene data show CDR1 as MNHEY and CDR2 as SMNVEV (reference sequence). Trimming took 5 bases from V and 9 from J; bases not matched to a gene: 14. This CDR3 comprises 15 residues. CDR3: CASSRPGQGIEGQYF. CDR3 bases: TGTGCCAGCAGTCGCCCGGGACAGGGTATTGAAGGGCAGTACTTC.

A single count supports this clonotype. V is TRBV10-3 and J is TRBJ2-3; D ambiguous. Germline V gene sequence: CDR1 ENHRY, CDR2 SYGVKD. This CDR3 is 15 amino acids long. Trimming pared 2 bases from V and 2 bases from J, leaving 11 bases between. CDR3: CAISEQQAATDTQYF. The CDR3 DNA reads as TGTGCCATCAGTGAGCAGCAGGCAGCCACAGATACGCAGTATTTT.

V is TRBV7-9 and J is TRBJ1-1; 7 bases fit TRBD1. V shed 5 bases and J 3 bases; nucleotides not matched to a gene: 12. The CDR3 loop spans 16 amino acids. Germline V gene sequence: CDR1 SEHNR, CDR2 FQNEAQ (reference sequence). The CDR3: CASSPERQGGYTEAFF. CDR3 bases: TGTGCCAGCAGCCCGGAGCGACAGGGAGGGTACACTGAAGCTTTCTTT.

The chain has TRBV19 and TRBJ2-5; D is uncertain. CDR3 size: 14 residues. V was shortened by 3 bases and J by 5 bases, with 13 bases between the two germline ends. Looked up from germline, CDR1 is LNHDA and CDR2 is SQIVND (reference sequence). The CDR3 sequence: CASSMDRRKETQYF. Here the CDR3 DNA reads TGTGCCAGTAGTATGGACCGTAGAAAGGAGACCCAGTACTTC.

The chain recombines TRBV7-9 with TRBJ1-2; TRBD1 agrees at 9 bases. The CDR3 extends over 13 amino acids. The germline V gene encodes CDR1 SEHNR and CDR2 FQNEAQ (reference sequence). J gave up 8 bases and V 6 bases, and 7 bases lay outside the gene matches. CDR3 DNA: TGTGCCAGCAGTCCCGGACAGGGGCACGGCTACACCTTC. It translates to CASSPGQGHGYTF. The full variable domain, completed using reference TRBV7-9 and TRBJ1-2, is DTGVSQNPRHKITKRGQNVTFRCDPISEHNRLYWYRQTLGQGPEFLTYFQNEAQLEKSRLLSDRFSAERPKGSFSTLEIQRTEQGDSAMYLCASSPGQGHGYTFGSGTRLTVV.

The genes are TRBV20-1 and TRBJ2-3; 10 nucleotides line up with TRBD2. V was pared by 6 bases and J by 7 bases, with 7 bases of the junction left unmatched. The CDR3 runs 13 residues. From germline, CDR1 is DFQATT and CDR2 SNEGSKA (reference sequence). In nucleotides, the CDR3 is TGCAGTGCAAAGCTAGCGGGGGTTAATACGCAGTATTTT. This gives the protein CSAKLAGVNTQYF.